The subject of this entry is one T cell receptor beta chain. Time point denoted: neoterminal ileum biopsy at postoperative endoscopy, about 6 months after surgery. The CDR3 is made up of 15 amino acids. Germline loops: CDR1 SGDLS, CDR2 YYNGEE. Between the trimmed V and J ends, which lost 0 bases and 4 bases, there was a span of 11 bases. The data originate from a study of T cell repertoires in ileal Crohn's disease. Using immunoSEQ multiplex PCR, the repertoire was profiled, and TCRdb retains in-frame clones only, with some absent. This sample has over 3,000 clones, with 81% found just once. The sample taken for sequencing was ileal tissue. The chain links TRBV9 to TRBJ2-1, with D perhaps TRBD2 (5 bases). The TCR originated in an adult with Crohn's disease. CDR3 loop: CASSVVADFYNEQFF. DNA of the CDR3: TGTGCCAGCAGCGTAGTTGCGGACTTTTACAATGAGCAGTTCTTC. Using reference TRBV9 and TRBJ2-1 for the parts outside the CDR3, the full variable domain is DSGVTQTPKHLITATGQRVTLRCSPRSGDLSVYWYQQSLDQGLQFLIQYYNGEERAKGNILERFSAQQFPDLHSELNLSSLELGDSALYFCASSVVADFYNEQFFGPGTRLTVL.